These T cell receptor beta chains were read from a single sample in a study of CD8+ T cells in alopecia areata. The method was immunoSEQ multiplex PCR; TCRdb's version includes in-frame clones alone and lacks a portion of them. The sample includes under 250,000 clones, roughly 57% of them seen just once. Material: CD4+ T cells sorted from blood, obtained at week 0. These receptor sequences come from a human donor with alopecia areata. CDR3s include the opening cysteine and the closing phenylalanine or tryptophan. D genes are given only for firm matches. The size field is filled for only some rows; it gives once, few, many or a size class.

d_call,j_call,v_call,clone_size,cdr3_aa,cdr3_nt
-,TRBJ2-7,TRBV7-8,once,CASSLARRRSGDEQYF,TGTGCCAGCAGCTTAGCCCGAAGGAGGTCCGGGGACGAGCAGTACTTC
-,TRBJ1-5,TRBV19,-,CASRQGRQPQHF,TGTGCCAGTCGGCAGGGCAGACAGCCCCAGCATTTT
-,TRBJ1-1,TRBV6-1,-,CASAFPNTEAFF,TGTGCCAGCGCATTCCCGAACACTGAAGCTTTCTTT
-,TRBJ2-7,TRBV2,-,CASSDPTVSYEQYF,TGTGCCAGCAGCGATCCGACGGTATCCTACGAGCAGTACTTC
-,TRBJ1-5,TRBV6-1,few,CASSTSDGYQPQHF,TGTGCCAGCAGTACCAGCGATGGGTATCAGCCCCAGCATTTT
TRBD2,TRBJ2-3,TRBV7-3,-,CASSGSGASTDTQYF,TGTGCCAGCAGCGGTAGCGGGGCTAGCACAGATACGCAGTATTTT
-,TRBJ1-1,TRBV29-1,-,CSVEVRQVLNTEAFF,TGCAGCGTTGAAGTGAGACAGGTTTTGAACACTGAAGCTTTCTTT
TRBD2,TRBJ2-3,TRBV5-1,-,CASSPRSMTSGTSTDTQYF,TGCGCCAGCAGCCCCAGATCGATGACTAGCGGAACTAGCACAGATACGCAGTATTTT
-,TRBJ1-2,TRBV2,few,CAGRGARINYGYTF,TGTGCAGGACGTGGGGCACGGATTAACTATGGCTACACCTTC
-,TRBJ1-1,TRBV30,-,CAWVLRLDTEAFF,TGTGCCTGGGTCCTTCGTTTGGACACTGAAGCTTTCTTT
-,TRBJ2-5,TRBV7-9,-,CASSLARGTQYF,TGTGCCAGCAGCTTAGCGAGAGGGACCCAGTACTTC
-,TRBJ1-6,TRBV6-6,few,CAWGESRSYNSPLHF,TGTGCCTGGGGGGAGAGCCGCTCCTATAATTCACCCCTCCACTTT
TRBD1,TRBJ2-1,TRBV7-3,-,CASSPGTGRNEQFF,TGTGCCAGCAGCCCCGGGACAGGGCGAAATGAGCAGTTCTTC
-,TRBJ1-6,TRBV9,-,CASSVVGRDHSPLHF,TGTGCCAGCAGCGTAGTGGGCAGGGATCATTCACCCCTCCACTTT
-,TRBJ2-2,TRBV7-9,-,CASSYPTGELFF,TGTGCCAGCAGCTACCCTACCGGGGAGCTGTTTTTT
-,TRBJ1-1,TRBV11-2,few,CASSLVGVRYTEAFF,TGTGCCAGCAGCTTAGTAGGGGTGAGGTACACTGAAGCTTTCTTT
-,TRBJ2-7,TRBV11-2,once,CASSRGTARSYEQYF,TGTGCCAGCAGCCGGGGGACGGCAAGATCCTACGAGCAGTACTTC
TRBD1,TRBJ1-2,TRBV4-2,-,CASSQGTGVGYTF,TGTGCCAGCAGCCAAGGGACAGGGGTTGGCTACACCTTC
-,TRBJ2-1,TRBV25-1,few,CASSEYSPRPFNEQFF,TGTGCCAGCAGTGAATATAGCCCTCGGCCGTTCAATGAGCAGTTCTTC
-,TRBJ2-4,TRBV2,-,CASSDGGGEDIQYF,TGTGCCAGCAGTGATGGAGGGGGCGAAGACATTCAGTACTTC
TRBD1,TRBJ1-1,TRBV7-9,once,CASSFTGGEAFF,TGTGCCAGCAGCTTTACAGGGGGCGAAGCTTTCTTT
-,TRBJ2-1,TRBV29-1,-,CSVEPLGSTIEQFF,TGCAGCGTTGAGCCCCTGGGTTCTACCATTGAGCAGTTCTTC
-,TRBJ1-2,TRBV12-5,few,CASGLQANYGYTF,TGTGCTAGTGGTTTGCAGGCCAACTATGGCTACACCTTC
TRBD1,TRBJ1-6,TRBV9,-,CASSPRTGGNSPLHF,TGTGCCAGCAGCCCGCGGACAGGGGGTAATTCACCCCTCCACTTT
TRBD1,TRBJ1-1,TRBV7-9,few,CASTGQGYTEAFF,TGTGCCAGCACCGGACAGGGGTACACTGAAGCTTTCTTT
-,TRBJ2-3,TRBV9,-,CASSAPADLDTQYF,TGTGCCAGCAGCGCACCGGCAGACTTAGATACGCAGTATTTT
-,TRBJ1-2,TRBV25-1,few,CASSVGTRDFYGYTF,TGTGCCAGCTCAGTCGGGACACGAGACTTCTATGGCTACACCTTC
-,TRBJ1-1,TRBV25-1,-,CASSGASNTEAFF,TGTGCCAGCAGTGGGGCCTCGAACACTGAAGCTTTCTTT
TRBD1,TRBJ1-5,TRBV4-1,-,CASSDRQGNQPQHF,TGCGCCAGCAGCGACCGACAGGGGAATCAGCCCCAGCATTTT
TRBD1,TRBJ1-3,TRBV9,-,CASSVGQGASGNTIYF,TGTGCCAGCAGCGTAGGACAGGGGGCCTCTGGAAACACCATATATTTT